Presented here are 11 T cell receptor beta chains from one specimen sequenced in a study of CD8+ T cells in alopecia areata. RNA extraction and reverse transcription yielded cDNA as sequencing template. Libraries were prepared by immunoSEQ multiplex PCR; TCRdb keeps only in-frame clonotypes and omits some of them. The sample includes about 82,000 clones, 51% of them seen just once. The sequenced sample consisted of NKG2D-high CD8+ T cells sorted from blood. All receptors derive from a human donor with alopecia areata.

CDR3: CAWSVALNTGELFF. In DNA form, the CDR3 reads TGTGCCTGGAGTGTGGCACTAAACACCGGGGAGCTGTTTTTT. V is TRBV30 and J is TRBJ2-2; unclear D gene. The germline CDR1 and CDR2 sequences are GTSNPN and SVGIG (reference sequence). The CDR3 totals 14 residues. V was pared by 0 bases and J by 2 bases, with 7 bases between.

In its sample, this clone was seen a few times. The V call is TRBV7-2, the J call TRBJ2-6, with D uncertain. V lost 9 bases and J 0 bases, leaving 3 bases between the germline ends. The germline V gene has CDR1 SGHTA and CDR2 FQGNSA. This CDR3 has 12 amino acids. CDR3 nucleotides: TGTGCCAGTTCCTCTGGGGCCAACGTCCTGACTTTC. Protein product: CASSSGANVLTF.

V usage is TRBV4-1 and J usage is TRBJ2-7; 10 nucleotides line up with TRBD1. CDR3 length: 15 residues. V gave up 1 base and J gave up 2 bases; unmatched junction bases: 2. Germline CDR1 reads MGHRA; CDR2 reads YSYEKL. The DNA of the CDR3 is TGCGCCAGCAGCCAAGGGACAGGGGGGACCTACGAGCAGTACTTC. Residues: CASSQGTGGTYEQYF.

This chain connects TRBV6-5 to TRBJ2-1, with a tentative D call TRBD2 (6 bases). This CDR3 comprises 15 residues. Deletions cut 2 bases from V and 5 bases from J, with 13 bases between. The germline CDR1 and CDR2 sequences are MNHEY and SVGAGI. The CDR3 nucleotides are TGTGCCAGCAGTTACGCAGGTGCGGGGAACAATGAGCAGTTCTTC. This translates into CASSYAGAGNNEQFF.

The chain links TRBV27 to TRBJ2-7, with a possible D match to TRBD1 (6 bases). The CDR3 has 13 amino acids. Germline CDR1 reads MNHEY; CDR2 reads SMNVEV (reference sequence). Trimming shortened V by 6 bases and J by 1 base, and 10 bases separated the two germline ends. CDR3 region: CASSPQGSYEQYF. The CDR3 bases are TGTGCCAGCAGCCCACAGGGTTCCTACGAGCAGTACTTC.

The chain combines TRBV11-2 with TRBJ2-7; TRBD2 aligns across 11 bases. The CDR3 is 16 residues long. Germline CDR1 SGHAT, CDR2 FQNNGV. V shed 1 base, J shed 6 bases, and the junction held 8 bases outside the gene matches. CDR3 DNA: TGTGCCAGCAGCTTAGTCGGTCTAGCGGGGGGAATCGAGCAGTACTTC. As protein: CASSLVGLAGGIEQYF.

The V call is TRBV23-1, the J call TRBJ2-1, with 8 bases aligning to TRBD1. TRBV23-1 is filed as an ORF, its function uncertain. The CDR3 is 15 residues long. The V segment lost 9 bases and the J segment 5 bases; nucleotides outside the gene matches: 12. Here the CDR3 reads CASTTDRGPNNEQFF. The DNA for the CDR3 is TGCGCCAGTACCACCGACAGGGGTCCCAACAATGAGCAGTTCTTC.

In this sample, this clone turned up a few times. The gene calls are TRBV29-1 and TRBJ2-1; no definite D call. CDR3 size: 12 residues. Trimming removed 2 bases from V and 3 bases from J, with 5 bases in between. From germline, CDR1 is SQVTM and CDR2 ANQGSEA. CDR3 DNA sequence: TGCAGCGTTGAATCCAGCTACAATGAGCAGTTCTTC. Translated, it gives CSVESSYNEQFF.

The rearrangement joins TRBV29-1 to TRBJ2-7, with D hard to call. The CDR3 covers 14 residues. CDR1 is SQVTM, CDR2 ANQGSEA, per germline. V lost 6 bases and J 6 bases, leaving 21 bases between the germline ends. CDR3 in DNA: TGCAGCGTCCCAGGAAATATAGGTGTTGGCGAGCAGTACTTC. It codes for CSVPGNIGVGEQYF.

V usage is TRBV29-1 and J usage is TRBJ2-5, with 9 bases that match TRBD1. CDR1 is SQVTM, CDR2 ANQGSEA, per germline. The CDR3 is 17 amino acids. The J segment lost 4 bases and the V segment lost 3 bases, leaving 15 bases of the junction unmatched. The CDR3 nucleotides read TGCAGCGTTGAGATCGGAGGGGGGACAGGGTTTGGAGAGACCCAGTACTTC. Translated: CSVEIGGGTGFGETQYF.

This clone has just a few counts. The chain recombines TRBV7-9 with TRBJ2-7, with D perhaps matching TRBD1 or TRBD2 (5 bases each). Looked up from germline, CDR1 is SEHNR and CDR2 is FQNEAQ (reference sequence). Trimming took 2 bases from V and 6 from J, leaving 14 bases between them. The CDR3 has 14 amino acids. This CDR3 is CASSLSVEGPEQYF. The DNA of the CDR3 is TGTGCCAGCAGCTTATCAGTAGAGGGACCCGAGCAGTACTTC.